The sequence of this T cell receptor beta chain was determined in a study of blood T cell repertoires in COVID-19. Across the study: Donors in the United States, Italy and Spain gave samples during acute or convalescent COVID-19.

Trimming at V came to 10 bases and at J to 4 bases, leaving 8 bases not matched to a gene. The CDR3 sequence is 13 residues long. The V gene's germline CDR1 is MNHEY and CDR2 SVGAGI. The table came from immunoSEQ multiplex PCR; TCRdb's copy has only in-frame clones and leaves some out. Of some 53,000 clones listed, less than 95% were seen once; the top ten hold around 3%. The rearrangement links TRBV6-5 to TRBJ2-7; 9 bases match TRBD2. This sequence originates from a human donor in a cohort sampled during active COVID-19. Specimen: peripheral blood. The chain's CDR3 is CAIGTSPGYEQYF. Written as DNA, the CDR3 is TGTGCCATCGGGACTAGCCCCGGTTACGAGCAGTACTTC.